This T cell receptor (beta chain) was recovered during a study of CD8+ T cells in alopecia areata. Study observations and caveats: Scalp data also include sequences from resident alphabeta T cells of normal skin. Lesional scalp displayed greater clonality than normal scalp, most notably in alopecia totalis/universalis.

Extraction of RNA preceded its reverse transcription into cDNA, which served as the sequencing template. The method was immunoSEQ multiplex PCR; TCRdb's version includes in-frame clones alone and lacks a portion of them. The table shows over 150,000 clones, with 45% to 70% occurring only once. Investigators sorted PBMCs to obtain both CD4+ and CD8+ T cells. With respect to this clone: Its antigen remains unknown.

Per germline, CDR1 SGDLS and CDR2 YYNGEE. The germline V and J ends were trimmed by 5 bases and 3 bases, with 5 bases remaining between them. There are 12 residues in the CDR3. The sample consisted of CD8+ T cells sorted from blood. The sequence was obtained from a human donor in good health. The rearrangement joins TRBV9 to TRBJ2-2, with D possibly being TRBD1 or TRBD2 (5 bases each). CDR3 amino acids: CASRGDTGELFF. The CDR3 DNA reads as TGTGCCAGCAGGGGGGACACCGGGGAGCTGTTTTTT. The full variable domain, completed using reference TRBV9 and TRBJ2-2, is DSGVTQTPKHLITATGQRVTLRCSPRSGDLSVYWYQQSLDQGLQFLIQYYNGEERAKGNILERFSAQQFPDLHSELNLSSLELGDSALYFCASRGDTGELFFGEGSRLTVL.